A single sample is the source of the 30 T cell receptor beta chains below, sequenced in a study of shared clonotypes between healthy human individuals. The data were produced by immunoSEQ multiplex PCR, yet TCRdb's version contains in-frame clones alone and is incomplete. This repertoire shows under 1,100,000 clones, approximately 80% found once; its top ten account for under 0.8%. The sequenced sample consisted of memory CD4+ T cells from PBMCs. Subset reported: CD45RA-negative fraction. These receptors originate from a man aged 18 to 35 in good health. Some clones in this sample may be carry-over from other donors' samples.

In its sample, this clone was seen a few times. The chain combines TRBV19 with TRBJ1-3; the D is unclear. V was trimmed by 4 bases and J by 0 bases, leaving 22 bases between them. The V gene's germline CDR1 is LNHDA and CDR2 SQIVND (reference sequence). The CDR3 is 19 residues long. Written as DNA, the CDR3 is TGTGCCAGTAGTACCAAATACAGATACGAACTCCACTCTGGAAACACCATATATTTT. This codes for CASSTKYRYELHSGNTIYF.

V is TRBV11-2 and J is TRBJ2-7; D could derive from TRBD1 or TRBD2 (6 bases each). Germline V gene data show CDR1 as SGHAT and CDR2 as FQNNGV. V gave up 1 base and J gave up 2 bases, with 12 bases separating them. The CDR3 length is 15 residues. The DNA of the CDR3 is TGTGCCAGCAGCTTAGGTCCGGGGGCGGCCTACGAGCAGTACTTC. It translates to CASSLGPGAAYEQYF.

The J gene is TRBJ2-7, the V gene TRBV7-2, with D perhaps TRBD2 (5 bases). Per germline, CDR1 SGHTA and CDR2 FQGNSA. V lost 0 bases to trimming and J lost 2 bases, with 14 bases between them. The CDR3 consists of 16 residues. The CDR3 DNA follows: TGTGCCAGCAGCTTAGCGCTTCTAAGAGGGACCTACGAGCAGTACTTC. It yields the protein CASSLALLRGTYEQYF. Full variable domain (remainder filled in from reference TRBV7-2 and TRBJ2-7): GAGVSQSPSNKVTEKGKDVELRCDPISGHTALYWYRQSLGQGLEFLIYFQGNSAPDKSGLPSDRFSAERTGGSVSTLTIQRTQQEDSAVYLCASSLALLRGTYEQYFGPGTRLTVT.

This chain connects TRBV2 to TRBJ2-2; 8 bases agree with TRBD2. V was pared by 7 bases and J by 1 base, with 11 bases of the junction left unmatched. This CDR3 region has 17 residues. Germline V lookup: CDR1 SNHLY, CDR2 FYNNEI. CDR3 nucleotide sequence: TGTGCCAGCACCTATCCTACGGGAGGGGGGAACACCGGGGAGCTGTTTTTT. Translation gives CASTYPTGGGNTGELFF.

V gene TRBV28 combines with J gene TRBJ1-5; 8 bases fit TRBD1. Trimming at V came to 5 bases and at J to 6 bases, leaving 12 bases not matched to a gene. Looked up from germline, CDR1 is MDHEN and CDR2 is SYDVKM. The CDR3 length is 16 residues. The CDR3 spells CASSSTGTGAGQPQHF. CDR3 nucleotide sequence: TGTGCCAGCAGTAGCACCGGGACAGGTGCCGGTCAGCCCCAGCATTTT.

V is TRBV2 and J is TRBJ2-5, with D tentatively TRBD1 (6 bases). Germline V gene data show CDR1 as SNHLY and CDR2 as FYNNEI. CDR3 length equals 14 residues. V lost 4 bases and J 2 bases, leaving 11 bases between the germline ends. This chain's CDR3 is CASSGGTTQETQYF. DNA for the CDR3: TGTGCCAGCAGTGGGGGGACAACACAAGAGACCCAGTACTTC.

The chain couples TRBV10-3 to TRBJ2-7, with D possibly TRBD2 on 6 matching bases. The CDR3 is made up of 13 amino acids. Germline V CDR1 and CDR2: ENHRY, SYGVKD. V was cut by 10 bases and J by 4 bases, with 17 bases left in between. The CDR3 region is CASSPREEYEQYF. The CDR3 DNA reads TGTGCCAGCAGCCCCAGGGAGGAGTACGAGCAGTACTTC.

This sequence joins TRBV28 and TRBJ1-5; 8 bases map to TRBD1. Germline CDR1 reads MDHEN; CDR2 reads SYDVKM. The CDR3 is made up of 13 amino acids. The ends lost 6 bases at V and 6 bases at J; junction bases unmatched: 4. This CDR3 is CASSRGPGQPQHF. Here the CDR3 DNA reads TGTGCCAGCAGCAGGGGGCCGGGTCAGCCCCAGCATTTT.

The V call is TRBV5-1, the J call TRBJ2-2; no reliable D call. Germline V gives CDR1 SGHRS, CDR2 YFSETQ. Trimming shortened V by 4 bases and J by 0 bases, and 4 bases separated the two germline ends. This CDR3 region has 13 residues. The CDR3 sequence: CASSQSNTGELFF. CDR3 DNA: TGCGCCAGCAGCCAATCGAACACCGGGGAGCTGTTTTTT. Variable domain in full (rest from reference TRBV5-1 and TRBJ2-2): KAGVTQTPRYLIKTRGQQVTLSCSPISGHRSVSWYQQTPGQGLQFLFEYFSETQRNKGNFPGRFSGRQFSNSRSEMNVSTLELGDSALYLCASSQSNTGELFFGEGSRLTVL.

This chain connects TRBV10-3 to TRBJ1-1, with 12 nucleotides matching TRBD1. The CDR3 contains 16 residues. V shed 8 bases and J 1 base; nucleotides not matched to a gene: 8. Per germline, CDR1 ENHRY and CDR2 SYGVKD. The CDR3 reads CAIGGTGGVGNTEAFF. The CDR3 DNA follows: TGTGCCATCGGGGGGACAGGGGGCGTTGGGAACACTGAAGCTTTCTTT.

On this clone itself: Different DNA sequences within this sample yield the same CDR3. The chain couples TRBV28 to TRBJ1-3; D gene uncertain. The V end lost 2 bases, the J end lost 4 bases, and 3 bases lay between the germline ends. CDR1 is MDHEN, CDR2 SYDVKM, per germline. This CDR3 region has 12 residues. The CDR3 reads CASSLPGNTIYF. The CDR3 DNA reads as TGTGCCAGCAGTTTACCCGGAAACACCATATATTTT.

CDR3 residues: CASSPAVGREQSGSQHF. CDR3 nucleotide sequence: TGTGCCAGCAGCCCTGCGGTCGGCAGAGAGCAGTCGGGGTCCCAGCATTTT. This rearrangement joins TRBV28 to TRBJ1-5, with unresolved D. CDR1 is MDHEN and CDR2 is SYDVKM in the germline V gene. The V and J ends lost 6 bases and 11 bases respectively, with 29 bases between them. The length of the CDR3 is 17 residues.

A single count supports this clone. This chain connects TRBV7-3 to TRBJ1-3; D perhaps matches TRBD1 (6 bases). The V gene lost 5 bases and the J gene lost 2 bases, with 19 bases spanning the gap. This CDR3 comprises 17 residues. The germline V gene encodes CDR1 SGHTA and CDR2 FQGTGA. CDR3 sequence: CASSRISGEGPGNTIYF. The CDR3 DNA reads TGTGCCAGCAGCCGAATTTCAGGGGAAGGGCCTGGAAACACCATATATTTT.

V gene TRBV7-2 combines with J gene TRBJ2-6; TRBD1 might be the D (5 bases). The V gene lost 3 bases and the J gene lost 4 bases, with 10 bases spanning the gap. CDR3 length: 15 residues. CDR1 and CDR2 from the germline V gene are SGHTA and FQGNSA. The CDR3 loop is CASSFLGAGANVLTF. For the CDR3, the DNA is TGTGCCAGCAGCTTCCTTGGGGCCGGGGCCAACGTCCTGACTTTC. The full variable domain, with the rest looked up from reference TRBV7-2 and TRBJ2-6, is GAGVSQSPSNKVTEKGKDVELRCDPISGHTALYWYRQSLGQGLEFLIYFQGNSAPDKSGLPSDRFSAERTGGSVSTLTIQRTQQEDSAVYLCASSFLGAGANVLTFGAGSRLTVL.

J is TRBJ1-1 and V is TRBV19, with D perhaps matching TRBD1 (5 bases). This CDR3 is built from 16 residues. V was shortened by 4 bases and J by 1 base, with 16 bases between the two germline ends. Per the germline V gene, CDR1 is LNHDA and CDR2 is SQIVND (reference sequence). This CDR3 is CASSTTPGRKNTEAFF. The CDR3 DNA reads as TGTGCCAGTAGTACTACTCCGGGACGGAAGAACACTGAAGCTTTCTTT. Filled out from reference TRBV19 and TRBJ1-1, the complete variable domain reads DGGITQSPKYLFRKEGQNVTLSCEQNLNHDAMYWYRQDPGQGLRLIYYSQIVNDFQKGDIAEGYSVSREKKESFPLTVTSAQKNPTAFYLCASSTTPGRKNTEAFFGQGTRLTVV.

CDR3 nucleotide sequence: TGTGCCAGCAGTCCCCGAGGCTACAGGGGCGGCTACACCTTC. Its protein product is CASSPRGYRGGYTF. V and J are TRBV27 and TRBJ1-2; TRBD1 agrees at 7 bases. This CDR3 has 14 amino acids. Germline assignment: CDR1 MNHEY and CDR2 SMNVEV (reference sequence). The V gene end was trimmed by 5 bases and the J gene end by 8 bases; junction bases not matched to a gene: 11.

The V and J genes are TRBV5-1 and TRBJ2-5; D is unresolved. V was trimmed by 4 bases and J by 1 base, leaving 17 bases between them. This CDR3 spans 16 amino acids. The germline V gene has CDR1 SGHRS and CDR2 YFSETQ. The CDR3 loop reads CASSLPAGLFQETQYF. DNA of the CDR3: TGCGCCAGCAGCCTTCCGGCCGGGCTCTTCCAAGAGACCCAGTACTTC.

This chain uses TRBV19 with TRBJ2-6, with D unclear. The germline V gene encodes CDR1 LNHDA and CDR2 SQIVND (reference sequence). Deletions cut 2 bases from V and 4 bases from J, with 6 bases between. This CDR3 region has 14 residues. This chain's CDR3 is CASSIRYGANVLTF. The CDR3 coding sequence is TGTGCCAGTAGTATAAGGTACGGGGCCAACGTCCTGACTTTC.

This clone appeared a few times. The CDR3 sequence is CASSLVQDGLNTEAFF. CDR3 DNA sequence: TGCGCCAGCAGCTTGGTGCAGGACGGATTGAACACTGAAGCTTTCTTT. The chain links TRBV5-1 to TRBJ1-1; no clear D. In germline, CDR1 is SGHRS, CDR2 YFSETQ. This CDR3 has 16 residues. V lost 0 bases to trimming and J lost 0 bases, with 12 bases between them.

The chain joins TRBV7-3 to TRBJ2-1; D gene uncertain. Trimming shortened V by 5 bases and J by 4 bases, and 9 bases separated the two germline ends. The CDR3 is made up of 13 amino acids. Germline CDR1 is SGHTA and CDR2 is FQGTGA. The CDR3, as DNA: TGTGCCAGCAGCCTCCGCAAGTACAATGAGCAGTTCTTC. Translating gives CASSLRKYNEQFF.

In regard to this clone: Other DNA sequences within the sample encode an identical CDR3. This chain connects TRBV19 to TRBJ2-5, with D unresolved. The length of the CDR3 is 13 residues. Trimming left V 3 bases short and J 5 bases short, with 10 bases between. Germline assignment: CDR1 LNHDA and CDR2 SQIVND (reference sequence). The CDR3 protein is CASSIRQQETQYF. The CDR3 coding sequence is TGTGCCAGTAGTATCCGGCAGCAGGAGACCCAGTACTTC.

The V call is TRBV5-1, the J call TRBJ2-7; 10 bases fit TRBD1. The CDR3 is 15 residues long. Germline V gene sequence: CDR1 SGHRS, CDR2 YFSETQ. The V segment lost 4 bases and the J segment 6 bases; nucleotides outside the gene matches: 10. The CDR3 region is CASSSWTGGEGEQYF. The CDR3 bases are TGCGCCAGCAGCAGTTGGACAGGGGGAGAGGGCGAGCAGTACTTC.

This clone was seen ten or more times. The chain has TRBV2 and TRBJ2-7; TRBD1 matches 8 bases. The CDR3 totals 19 residues. Germline V gives CDR1 SNHLY, CDR2 FYNNEI. The trim removed 6 bases at V and 0 bases at J, leaving 19 bases unmatched. The CDR3 sequence: CASSPPPGQDRFSSYEQYF. CDR3 DNA sequence: TGTGCCAGCAGCCCGCCACCGGGACAGGATCGTTTTAGCTCCTACGAGCAGTACTTC.

The CDR3 reads CASSLLGLAVPDTQYF. CDR3 nucleotides: TGTGCCAGCAGTTTATTAGGACTAGCGGTGCCGGATACGCAGTATTTT. This chain joins TRBV28 and TRBJ2-3, with 10 nucleotides matching TRBD2. CDR3 length: 16 residues. V dropped 1 base and J dropped 6; count of bases not matched to a gene: 7. CDR1 is MDHEN and CDR2 is SYDVKM in the germline V gene.

V usage is TRBV4-3 and J usage is TRBJ2-5; D possibly corresponds to TRBD2 (5 bases). Trimming took off 5 bases at V and 4 bases at J, with 17 bases between the two ends. The CDR3 length is 15 residues. Germline CDR1 and CDR2: LGHNA and YSLEER. Here the CDR3 DNA reads TGCGCCAGCAGCAGCGGCGAGGGCTCTGGAGAGACCCAGTACTTC. This encodes CASSSGEGSGETQYF.

The gene calls are TRBV5-1 and TRBJ1-5, with 8 bases that match TRBD1. Germline V gene data show CDR1 as SGHRS and CDR2 as YFSETQ. CDR3 length equals 14 residues. V lost 2 bases to trimming and J lost 8 bases; unmatched junction nucleotides: 6. The CDR3 DNA sequence: TGCGCCAGCAGCTTAGGACAGGGCAGGGAGCCCCAGCATTTT. Encoded protein: CASSLGQGREPQHF.

The chain recombines TRBV4-1 with TRBJ2-3, with D tentatively TRBD1 or TRBD2 (5 bases each). CDR1 is MGHRA, CDR2 YSYEKL, per germline. The ends were cut back, 0 bases at V and 2 bases at J, with 12 bases in the middle. The CDR3 runs to 16 residues. The CDR3 nucleotides read TGCGCCAGCAGCCAAGAGGGGCGGGCCCTCACAGATACGCAGTATTTT. Translating it yields CASSQEGRALTDTQYF.

A remark on this clone: Other DNA sequences of this sample code for an identical CDR3. V gene TRBV19 combines with J gene TRBJ2-3, with D possibly matching TRBD2 (6 bases). Between the trimmed V and J ends, which lost 1 base and 1 base, there was a span of 6 bases. CDR1 is LNHDA and CDR2 is SQIVND in the germline V gene (reference sequence). CDR3 size: 14 residues. In nucleotides, the CDR3 is TGTGCCAGTAGTATAGGGGGGGGCACAGATACGCAGTATTTT. Protein: CASSIGGGTDTQYF.

To note about this clone: At the DNA level, this CDR3 is encoded by other sequences in the same sample as well. The chain employs TRBV6-6 and TRBJ2-7; D call uncertain. CDR1 MNHNY and CDR2 SVGAGI come from the germline V gene (reference sequence). V dropped 5 bases and J dropped 4 bases, with 9 bases sitting between them. The length of the CDR3 is 12 residues. CDR3 loop: CASSPTAYEQYF. The CDR3 DNA reads TGTGCCAGCAGTCCCACCGCGTACGAGCAGTACTTC.

This clone has a handful of counts. This CDR3 is also generated by other DNA sequences in the sample. The genes are TRBV28 and TRBJ1-3; 10 nucleotides line up with TRBD1. V lost 5 bases, J lost 2 bases, and 6 bases stayed unmatched. CDR1 MDHEN and CDR2 SYDVKM come from the germline V gene. The CDR3 is 16 amino acids. In nucleotides, the CDR3 is TGTGCCAGCAGTCTATCGACAGGGGGCACTGGAAACACCATATATTTT. Amino acid sequence: CASSLSTGGTGNTIYF.